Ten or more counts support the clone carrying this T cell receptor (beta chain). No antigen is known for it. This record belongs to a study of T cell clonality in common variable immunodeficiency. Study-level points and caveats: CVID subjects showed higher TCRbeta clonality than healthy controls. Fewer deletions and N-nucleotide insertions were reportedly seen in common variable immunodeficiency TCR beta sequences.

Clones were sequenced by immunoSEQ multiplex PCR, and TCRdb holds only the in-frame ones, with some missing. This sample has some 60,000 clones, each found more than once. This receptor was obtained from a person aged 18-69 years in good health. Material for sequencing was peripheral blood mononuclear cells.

CDR3 protein: CASSYTAPNAFF. The part of the CDR3 DNA that was read is TGTGCCAGCAGCTATACCGCCCCTAAC. This chain joins TRBV2 and TRBJ1-1, with unresolved D. The CDR3 extends 3 residues past the end of the read, so its final part is completed from the germline J gene. This CDR3 has 12 amino acids. Germline V lookup: CDR1 SNHLY, CDR2 FYNNEI.